This passage covers 6 T cell receptor beta chains from one sample sequenced in a study of blood T cells in healthy people across ages. Using a J-beta primer mix together with a sample-barcoded 5' primer, a second PCR was run for roughly 6 to 11 cycles. TCRdb itself ran the 5' RACE reads through MiXCR, one entry per CDR3 protein. In the table there are 1.5 million to 2 million distinct CDR3 sequences, 28% of which are singletons. The sequenced material came from blood. These receptors came from a woman aged 30 to 39 in good health.

The chain is built from TRBV7-9 and TRBJ2-3; 7 bases align to TRBD2. The ends lost 0 bases at V and 2 bases at J; junction bases unmatched: 14. Germline loops: CDR1 SEHNR, CDR2 FQNEAQ (reference sequence). The CDR3 covers 19 residues. The chain's CDR3 is CASSLAASGTTLSTDTQYF. DNA of the CDR3: TGTGCCAGCAGCTTAGCCGCTAGCGGTACCACCCTTTCCACAGATACGCAGTATTTT.

This clonotype was seen many times. This rearrangement joins TRBV27 to TRBJ2-5, with 8 bases that match TRBD1. In germline, CDR1 is MNHEY, CDR2 SMNVEV (reference sequence). The CDR3 length is 14 residues. The V gene end was trimmed by 5 bases and the J gene end by 0 bases; junction bases not matched to a gene: 2. CDR3 sequence: CASSEDRDQETQYF. CDR3 coding DNA: TGTGCCAGCAGTGAGGACAGGGACCAAGAGACCCAGTACTTC.

V gene TRBV20-1 combines with J gene TRBJ2-1; unclear D gene. The CDR3 has 13 residues. The germline V gene encodes CDR1 DFQATT and CDR2 SNEGSKA (reference sequence). Trimming took 6 bases from V and 4 from J, leaving 13 bases between them. In DNA form, the CDR3 reads TGCAGTGCCCGTCGACTTGCTTACAATGAGCAGTTCTTC. The encoded protein is CSARRLAYNEQFF.

This clonotype has a handful of counts. This sequence joins TRBV20-1 and TRBJ2-1, with 9 bases aligning to TRBD1. In germline, CDR1 is DFQATT, CDR2 SNEGSKA (reference sequence). This CDR3 is 14 amino acids long. J was trimmed by 2 bases and V by 6 bases; bases with no gene match: 5. CDR3: CSADRGGAYNEQFF. CDR3 nucleotide sequence: TGCAGTGCCGACAGGGGGGGGGCCTACAATGAGCAGTTCTTC.

This clonotype has more than one count but fewer than ten. The chain uses TRBV7-6 and TRBJ2-2; D is undetermined. CDR1 SGHVS and CDR2 FNYEAQ come from the germline V gene. This CDR3 has 13 residues. V gave up 3 bases and J gave up 8 bases, with 10 bases separating them. Here the CDR3 reads CASSLSGVGELFF. CDR3 coding DNA: TGTGCCAGCAGCTTGAGTGGGGTAGGGGAGCTGTTTTTT.

This clonotype was seen a few times. The chain carries TRBV7-2 and TRBJ2-7; 11 nucleotides align to TRBD2. Trimming took 4 bases from V and 2 from J; bases not matched to a gene: 4. Germline V gene lookup returns CDR1 SGHTA and CDR2 FQGNSA. CDR3 length: 15 amino acids. The CDR3 sequence is CASSSQLAGAYEQYF. DNA of the CDR3: TGTGCCAGCAGCTCCCAACTAGCGGGGGCCTACGAGCAGTACTTC.